The T cell receptor beta chain described here comes from a study of post-analysis software for immune sequencing data. Study overall: Several disease courses (relapsing-remitting, secondary progressive and progressive-relapsing) of multiple sclerosis were included. Study-wide points: Among multiple sclerosis patients, normalized Chao1 diversity was significantly below that of controls. Included in a set of roughly five TRBV segments more frequent in patients than controls were TRBV5-6, TRBV5-1 and TRBV20-1.

Comment on this clonotype: What it recognizes is unknown.

Every TCR beta cDNA library bore unique molecular identifiers. T cells numbering 1 to 10 million yielded cDNA molecules that totaled roughly 500,000. One entry per CDR3 protein, called by TCRdb with MiXCR from the PCR reads. The sample lists 750,000 to 950,000 distinct CDR3 sequences, 35% to 55% occurring once. The CDR3 spans 12 residues. With 11 bases clipped from V and 3 bases from J, the junction kept 6 bases outside the gene matches. Germline lookup yields CDR1 ENHRY and CDR2 SYGVKD. The gene calls are TRBV10-3 and TRBJ1-2; 7 nucleotides match TRBD1. What was sequenced was blood. This receptor was taken from a girl between 5 and 17 years old with multiple sclerosis. The CDR3 DNA reads TGTGCCGCGGGCACAGGGGACTATGGCTACACCTTC. Residues: CAAGTGDYGYTF.